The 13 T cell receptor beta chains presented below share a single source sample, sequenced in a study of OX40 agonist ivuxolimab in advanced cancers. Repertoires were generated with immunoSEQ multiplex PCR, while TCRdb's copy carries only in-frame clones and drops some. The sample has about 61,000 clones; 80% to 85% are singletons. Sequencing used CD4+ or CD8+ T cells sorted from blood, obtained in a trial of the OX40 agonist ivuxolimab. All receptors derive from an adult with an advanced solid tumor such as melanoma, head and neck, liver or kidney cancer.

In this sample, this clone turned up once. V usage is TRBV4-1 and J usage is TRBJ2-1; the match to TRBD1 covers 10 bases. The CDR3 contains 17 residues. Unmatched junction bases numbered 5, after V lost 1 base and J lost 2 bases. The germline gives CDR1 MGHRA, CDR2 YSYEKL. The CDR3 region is CASSQVGQGSTYNEQFF. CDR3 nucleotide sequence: TGCGCCAGCAGCCAAGTGGGACAGGGGTCGACCTACAATGAGCAGTTCTTC.

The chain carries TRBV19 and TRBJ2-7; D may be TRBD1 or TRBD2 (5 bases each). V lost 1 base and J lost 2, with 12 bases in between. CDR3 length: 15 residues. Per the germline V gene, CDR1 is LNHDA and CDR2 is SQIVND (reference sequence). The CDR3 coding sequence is TGTGCCAGTAGTATAGGGGGGACCTACGCCTACGAGCAGTACTTC. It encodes CASSIGGTYAYEQYF.

Here the CDR3 DNA reads TGTGCCAGCAGCGCACAGGGGGCGCGGGAGCAGTACTTC. Protein sequence: CASSAQGAREQYF. The rearrangement links TRBV6-1 to TRBJ2-7; 9 bases agree with TRBD1. Germline values: CDR1 MNHNS, CDR2 SASEGT. The V segment lost 6 bases and the J segment 7 bases; nucleotides outside the gene matches: 7. The CDR3 spans 13 residues.

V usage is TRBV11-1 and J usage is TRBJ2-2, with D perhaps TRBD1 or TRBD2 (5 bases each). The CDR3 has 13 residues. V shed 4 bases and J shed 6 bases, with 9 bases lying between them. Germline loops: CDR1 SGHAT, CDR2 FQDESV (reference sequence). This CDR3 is CASSWGYAGELFF. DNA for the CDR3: TGTGCCAGCAGCTGGGGGTACGCCGGGGAGCTGTTTTTT. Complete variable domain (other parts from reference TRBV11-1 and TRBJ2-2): EAEVAQSPRYKITEKSQAVAFWCDPISGHATLYWYRQILGQGPELLVQFQDESVVDDSQLPKDRFSAERLKGVDSTLKIQPAELGDSAMYLCASSWGYAGELFFGEGSRLTVL.

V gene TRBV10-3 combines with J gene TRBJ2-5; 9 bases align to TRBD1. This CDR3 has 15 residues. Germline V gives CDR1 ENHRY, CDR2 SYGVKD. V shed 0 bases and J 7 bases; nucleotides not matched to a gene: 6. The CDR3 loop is CAISESPDRGRTQYF. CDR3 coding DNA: TGTGCCATCAGTGAGTCTCCGGACAGGGGCCGGACCCAGTACTTC.

The CDR3 here is CASTPWGGEQFF. CDR3 coding DNA: TGTGCCAGCACCCCTTGGGGGGGTGAGCAGTTCTTC. The chain combines TRBV7-8 with TRBJ2-1; 7 bases are a match to TRBD2. Germline CDR1 SGHVS, CDR2 FQNEAQ. Trimming cost V 7 bases and J 9 bases; bases outside gene matches: 6. This CDR3 region has 12 residues.

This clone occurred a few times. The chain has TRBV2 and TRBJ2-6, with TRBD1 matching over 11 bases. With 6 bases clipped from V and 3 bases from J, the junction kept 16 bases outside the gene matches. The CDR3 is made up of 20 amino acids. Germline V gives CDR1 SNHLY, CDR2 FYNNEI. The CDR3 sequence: CASSQRDRGIRGGGANVLTF. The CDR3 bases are TGTGCCAGCAGCCAGCGGGACAGGGGGATCCGGGGAGGTGGGGCCAACGTCCTGACTTTC.

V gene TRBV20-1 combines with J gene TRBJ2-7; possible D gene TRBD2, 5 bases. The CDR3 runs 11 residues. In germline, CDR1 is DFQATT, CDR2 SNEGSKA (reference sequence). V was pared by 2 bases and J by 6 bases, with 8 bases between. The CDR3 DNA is TGCAGTGCTAGACGAGGACTCGAGCAGTACTTC. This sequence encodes CSARRGLEQYF.

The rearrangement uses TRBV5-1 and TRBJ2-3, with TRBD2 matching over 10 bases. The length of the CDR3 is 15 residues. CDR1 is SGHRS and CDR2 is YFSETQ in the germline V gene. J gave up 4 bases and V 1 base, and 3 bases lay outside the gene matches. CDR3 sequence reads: CASSLSLAGADTQYF. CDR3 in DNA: TGCGCCAGCAGCTTGTCGCTAGCGGGGGCAGATACGCAGTATTTT.

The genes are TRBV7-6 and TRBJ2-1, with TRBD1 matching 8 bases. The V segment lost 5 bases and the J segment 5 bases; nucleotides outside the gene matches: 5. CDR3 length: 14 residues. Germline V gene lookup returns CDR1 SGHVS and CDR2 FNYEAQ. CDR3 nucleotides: TGTGCCAGCAGCCCACGGACAGGGAACAATGAGCAGTTCTTC. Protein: CASSPRTGNNEQFF.

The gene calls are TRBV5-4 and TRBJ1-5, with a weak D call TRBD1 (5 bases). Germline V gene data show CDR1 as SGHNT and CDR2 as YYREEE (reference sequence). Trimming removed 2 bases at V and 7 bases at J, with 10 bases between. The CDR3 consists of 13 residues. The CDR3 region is CASSFSGAQPQHF. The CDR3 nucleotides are TGTGCCAGCAGCTTTTCTGGGGCGCAGCCCCAGCATTTT.

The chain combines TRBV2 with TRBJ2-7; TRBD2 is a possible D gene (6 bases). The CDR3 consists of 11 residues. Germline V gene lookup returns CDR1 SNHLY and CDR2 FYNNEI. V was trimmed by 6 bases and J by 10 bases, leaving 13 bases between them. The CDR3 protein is CASRGEAGQYF. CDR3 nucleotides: TGTGCCAGCAGAGGGGAGGCGGGACAGTACTTC.

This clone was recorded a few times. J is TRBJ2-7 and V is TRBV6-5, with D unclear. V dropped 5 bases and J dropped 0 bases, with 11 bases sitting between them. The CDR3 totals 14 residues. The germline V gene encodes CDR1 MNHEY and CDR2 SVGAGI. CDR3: CASSQVWSSYEQYF. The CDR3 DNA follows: TGTGCCAGCAGTCAGGTCTGGAGCTCCTACGAGCAGTACTTC.